Listed here is a single T cell receptor beta chain. The target antigen is unknown. Clones were sequenced by immunoSEQ multiplex PCR, and TCRdb holds only the in-frame ones, with some missing. The sample lists approximately 25,000 clones; roughly 80% were seen once. The sample belongs to a study of follicular helper T cells after annual influenza vaccination. General study findings and limits: ICOS+CD38+ cTfh clonality change tracked circulating plasmablast frequency change. ICOS-CD38- cTfh most often held earlier Day 7 ICOS+CD38+ clones.

Germline V gene data show CDR1 as KGHSH and CDR2 as LQKENI. The CDR3 extends over 13 amino acids. V lost 2 bases to trimming and J lost 4 bases, with 6 bases between them. Time point meaning: 2014-2015 season, pre-vaccination. This chain uses TRBV18 with TRBJ1-5, with D hard to call. The sequences come from CXCR5+ CD38- circulating T follicular helper cells from blood, collected on the day of influenza vaccination. Subset specified: circulating Tfh, non-naive CD4+CXCR5+PD-1+ (ICOS+CD38+ or ICOS-CD38-). This clonotype was sampled from an adult who received the influenza vaccine. As DNA, the CDR3 is TGTGCCAGCTCACCAGGGCAGAATCAGCCCCAGCATTTT. This sequence encodes CASSPGQNQPQHF.